This entry features one T cell receptor (beta chain) sequence. Its cognate antigen is unknown. This entry comes from a study of blood T cells in healthy people across ages. PCR was performed a second time for 7 to 11 cycles using a sample-barcoded 5' primer and a J-beta primer mix. TCRdb called the 5' RACE reads again in MiXCR, with one record for every CDR3 protein. The table lists around 1.1 million distinct CDR3 sequences, roughly two fifths of them singletons, with 13% in the top ten. Trimming shortened V by 1 base and J by 9 bases, and 18 bases separated the two germline ends. The CDR3 totals 14 residues. Germline V lookup: CDR1 DFQATT, CDR2 SNEGSKA (reference sequence). Study conclusions and caveats: Investigators treated diversity estimates from one million T cells as underestimates. Because donor CMV status was unknown, expanded clonotype changes were possibly confounded.

The sequenced sample was blood. The V call is TRBV20-1, the J call TRBJ1-2; D is perhaps TRBD1 (6 bases). The TCR comes from a man younger than 35 in good health. CDR3 DNA sequence: TGCAGTGCTAGAGCCCCAGGGGACGGGGGACGCTACACCTTC. Translating gives CSARAPGDGGRYTF.